A single sample is the source of the 20 T cell receptor beta chains below, sequenced in a study of T cells in Graves' hyperthyroidism and ophthalmopathy. RNA transcripts gave rise to amplified TCR beta CDR3 regions. A set of HTBI primers served as the primers for a first-round RT-PCR of the TCR CDR3. One entry per CDR3 protein, called by TCRdb with MiXCR from the multiplex PCR reads. The data contain approximately 430,000 distinct CDR3 sequences, around 14% of them singletons. Specimen: blood. The receptors originated from a young woman with Graves' hyperthyroidism.

This chain joins TRBV28 and TRBJ1-3; 7 bases are a match to TRBD1. Germline lookup yields CDR1 MDHEN and CDR2 SYDVKM. The CDR3 runs 18 residues. The junction had 11 bases not matched to a gene; V was cut back by 0 bases and J by 3 bases. CDR3 residues: CASSLWAGIDRVGNTIYF. The CDR3 DNA reads as TGTGCCAGCAGTTTATGGGCAGGGATCGACAGGGTTGGAAACACCATATATTTT.

This clonotype was counted ten times or more. The chain links TRBV2 to TRBJ1-6, with 8 bases identical to TRBD1. The germline V gene has CDR1 SNHLY and CDR2 FYNNEI. CDR3 length: 16 residues. Trimming removed 0 bases from V and 5 bases from J; junction bases left unmatched: 3. The CDR3 loop is CASSEARTGHNSPLHF. CDR3 DNA: TGTGCCAGCAGTGAAGCGCGGACAGGGCATAATTCACCCCTCCACTTT.

The table lists this clonotype with many counts. The CDR3: CASSWGGNYGYTF. CDR3 bases: TGTGCCAGCAGCTGGGGGGGGAACTATGGCTACACCTTC. The V call is TRBV11-2, the J call TRBJ1-2; maybe TRBD1 (5 bases). The length of the CDR3 is 13 residues. Trimming stripped 4 bases from V and 2 bases from J, with 8 bases between. CDR1 is SGHAT, CDR2 FQNNGV, per germline.

This clonotype was counted only a few times. This chain links TRBV27 with TRBJ2-3; 10 nucleotides match TRBD2. The CDR3 covers 17 residues. The germline V gene encodes CDR1 MNHEY and CDR2 SMNVEV (reference sequence). V was clipped by 4 bases and J by 5 bases; unmatched bases: 12. The CDR3 nucleotides read TGTGCCAGCAGTTCCCTTAACAGCGGGGGGGCCGGAGATACGCAGTATTTT. Translating it yields CASSSLNSGGAGDTQYF.

This clonotype was seen repeatedly, ten times or more. The chain links TRBV2 to TRBJ1-5; D remains ambiguous. V shed 3 bases and J shed 4 bases, with 10 bases lying between them. This CDR3 spans 14 amino acids. Per germline, CDR1 SNHLY and CDR2 FYNNEI. For the CDR3, the DNA is TGTGCCAGCAGTGAGAGCAGAGAAAATCAGCCCCAGCATTTT. Its translation: CASSESRENQPQHF.

This clonotype was seen repeatedly, ten times or more. J is TRBJ2-7 and V is TRBV5-1; D gene uncertain. Trimming stripped 0 bases from V and 7 bases from J, with 11 bases between. This CDR3 contains 13 residues. Germline V gene sequence: CDR1 SGHRS, CDR2 YFSETQ. CDR3: CASSLDPVGEQYF. CDR3 nucleotides: TGCGCCAGCAGCTTGGATCCCGTCGGGGAGCAGTACTTC.

In this sample, this clonotype turned up many times. The CDR3: CSVTGGIRGTEAFF. CDR3 DNA: TGCAGTGTGACCGGGGGCATTCGGGGGACTGAAGCTTTCTTT. This chain joins TRBV20-1 and TRBJ1-1; a weak D match, TRBD1 (6 bases). V was cut by 7 bases and J by 5 bases, with 20 bases left in between. The CDR3 sequence is 14 residues long. CDR1 DFQATT and CDR2 SNEGSKA come from the germline V gene (reference sequence).

This chain joins TRBV25-1 and TRBJ1-4, with D unclear. V lost 2 bases and J lost 4, with 11 bases in between. The CDR3 is made up of 15 amino acids. Germline V lookup: CDR1 MGHDK, CDR2 SYGVNS. The chain's CDR3 is CASSETNRYNEKLFF. CDR3 coding DNA: TGTGCCAGCAGTGAAACCAACCGCTATAATGAAAAACTGTTTTTT.

There are many counts of this clonotype. The V gene is TRBV11-2, the J gene TRBJ1-2, with 11 bases matching TRBD1. The V segment lost 5 bases and the J segment 4 bases; nucleotides outside the gene matches: 6. The CDR3 contains 15 residues. Germline V gives CDR1 SGHAT, CDR2 FQNNGV. CDR3 DNA: TGTGCCAGCAGCGCCGGACAGGGGGCCGGCTATGGCTACACCTTC. Amino acid sequence: CASSAGQGAGYGYTF.

This clonotype was found many times. The chain recombines TRBV2 with TRBJ1-6, with D unresolved. The germline V and J ends were trimmed by 7 bases and 5 bases, with 12 bases remaining between them. CDR3 length: 14 residues. CDR1 SNHLY and CDR2 FYNNEI come from the germline V gene. The CDR3, as DNA: TGTGCCAGCAATTTCAGATCCAATAATTCACCCCTCCACTTT. Protein: CASNFRSNNSPLHF.

This clonotype came up many times. V usage is TRBV12-3 or TRBV12-4 and J usage is TRBJ1-2; unclear D gene. The CDR3 totals 12 residues. Trimming took off 6 bases at V and 8 bases at J, with 13 bases between the two ends. CDR3 region: CASSSEGWGYTF. CDR3 bases: TGTGCCAGCAGCAGTGAGGGATGGGGCTACACCTTC.

This clonotype was recorded many times. The chain has TRBV7-2 and TRBJ2-7; 10 nucleotides match TRBD2. V gave up 3 bases and J gave up 0 bases; unmatched junction bases: 8. Germline CDR1 reads SGHTA; CDR2 reads FQGNSA. The CDR3 runs 17 residues. In DNA, the CDR3 is TGTGCCAGCAGCTTTGTTAGCGGGGGGTTCAGCTCCTACGAGCAGTACTTC. Translation gives CASSFVSGGFSSYEQYF. Supplemented by reference TRBV7-2 and TRBJ2-7, the full variable domain reads GAGVSQSPSNKVTEKGKDVELRCDPISGHTALYWYRQSLGQGLEFLIYFQGNSAPDKSGLPSDRFSAERTGGSVSTLTIQRTQQEDSAVYLCASSFVSGGFSSYEQYFGPGTRLTVT.

In its sample, this clonotype was seen many times. The chain employs TRBV20-1 and TRBJ1-2; unclear D gene. CDR1 and CDR2 from the germline V gene are DFQATT and SNEGSKA (reference sequence). The CDR3 covers 14 residues. V was clipped by 2 bases and J by 0 bases, with 10 bases between them. The CDR3 protein is CSARSDSANYGYTF. CDR3 nucleotide sequence: TGCAGTGCTAGATCGGATTCAGCTAACTATGGCTACACCTTC.

This clonotype was recorded many times. The chain links TRBV6-2 or TRBV6-3 to TRBJ2-1; tentatively, D is TRBD2 (5 bases). The CDR3 totals 16 residues. With 5 bases removed from V and 5 bases from J, the gap between germline ends came to 19 bases. Germline values: CDR1 MNHEY, CDR2 SVGEGT. CDR3 sequence: CASSRWPSKSNNEQFF. The CDR3, as DNA: TGTGCCAGCAGTCGCTGGCCTAGCAAGTCAAACAATGAGCAGTTCTTC.

In this sample, this clonotype turned up many times. This chain joins TRBV28 and TRBJ2-7; 10 bases are a match to TRBD2. The junction had 18 bases not matched to a gene; V was cut back by 6 bases and J by 4 bases. This CDR3 is 18 amino acids long. In germline, CDR1 is MDHEN, CDR2 SYDVKM. CDR3 loop: CASSQAASGRSVWYEQYF. The DNA for the CDR3 is TGTGCCAGCAGCCAAGCCGCTAGCGGGAGATCTGTGTGGTACGAGCAGTACTTC.

In this sample, this clonotype turned up many times. The genes are TRBV24-1 and TRBJ2-5; D is possibly TRBD2 (5 bases). The CDR3 loop spans 14 amino acids. CDR1 and CDR2 (germline): KGHDR, SFDVKD. Trimming took 4 bases from V and 1 from J, leaving 9 bases between them. The CDR3 DNA sequence: TGTGCCACCAGTGACCCGGGAATCCAAGAGACCCAGTACTTC. Translation: CATSDPGIQETQYF.

This clonotype was observed a handful of times. The chain has TRBV7-9 and TRBJ2-7; 8 bases map to TRBD2. With 5 bases clipped from V and 4 bases from J, the junction kept 10 bases outside the gene matches. This CDR3 comprises 15 residues. Germline CDR1 and CDR2: SEHNR and FQNEAQ (reference sequence). CDR3 amino acids: CASSPPGGAYYEQYF. CDR3 coding DNA: TGTGCCAGCAGCCCGCCGGGGGGGGCCTATTACGAGCAGTACTTC.

This clonotype came up many times. The V gene is TRBV6-1, the J gene TRBJ1-5; the D gene is possibly TRBD1 (5 bases). Per germline, CDR1 MNHNS and CDR2 SASEGT. The V end was cut by 3 bases, the J end by 0 bases, with 9 bases between. The CDR3 sequence is 15 residues long. CDR3 coding DNA: TGTGCCAGCAGTGATCAGGGTTATAGCAATCAGCCCCAGCATTTT. It codes for CASSDQGYSNQPQHF.

This clonotype has at least ten counts. The rearrangement joins TRBV6-1 to TRBJ2-4, with 12 bases lining up with TRBD2. With 8 bases clipped from V and 7 bases from J, the junction kept 6 bases outside the gene matches. CDR1 and CDR2 from the germline V gene are MNHNS and SASEGT. The CDR3 contains 14 residues. The CDR3 spells CASALAGGRNIQYF. CDR3 nucleotide sequence: TGTGCCAGCGCACTAGCGGGGGGTCGGAACATTCAGTACTTC.

This clonotype was seen repeatedly, ten times or more. V and J are TRBV7-6 and TRBJ2-7; tentative D call: TRBD2 (6 bases). Looked up from germline, CDR1 is SGHVS and CDR2 is FNYEAQ. The V gene lost 4 bases and the J gene lost 2 bases, with 12 bases spanning the gap. This CDR3 has 14 amino acids. CDR3 sequence reads: CASSSGERAYEQYF. CDR3 nucleotide sequence: TGTGCCAGCAGCTCGGGGGAGAGGGCCTACGAGCAGTACTTC.